One and the same sample provided the 7 T cell receptor beta chains below, sequenced in a study of blood T cell repertoires in COVID-19. The repertoire was sequenced with immunoSEQ multiplex PCR; TCRdb's copy has only in-frame clones and lacks some. The repertoire consists of under 300,000 clones, with about 76% occurring once and the leading ten covering 2.5% to 3%. Sequencing was carried out using peripheral blood. Receptor source: a woman aged 55-70 years with active or convalescent COVID-19.

The J gene is TRBJ2-2, the V gene TRBV15; 8 bases line up with TRBD1. This CDR3 is 16 amino acids long. Unmatched junction bases numbered 4, after V lost 0 bases and J lost 4 bases. Germline CDR1 and CDR2: LNHNV and YYDKDF (reference sequence). The CDR3 bases are TGTGCCACCAGCAGAGATCTGACAGGGGCCACCGGGGAGCTGTTTTTT. Translation gives CATSRDLTGATGELFF. Full variable domain (remainder filled in from reference TRBV15 and TRBJ2-2): DAMVIQNPRYQVTQFGKPVTLSCSQTLNHNVMYWYQQKSSQAPKLLFHYYDKDFNNEADTPDNFQSRRPNTSFCFLDIRSPGLGDTAMYLCATSRDLTGATGELFFGEGSRLTVL.

This clone was picked up one time. This chain uses TRBV5-4 with TRBJ1-2; TRBD1 matches 11 bases. CDR1 SGHNT and CDR2 YYREEE come from the germline V gene (reference sequence). The trim removed 4 bases at V and 4 bases at J, leaving 12 bases unmatched. The CDR3 consists of 17 residues. CDR3 nucleotide sequence: TGTGCCAGCAGCCCTGACGGACAGGGGGCGGTACTCTATGGCTACACCTTC. Translated, it gives CASSPDGQGAVLYGYTF. Together with reference TRBV5-4 and TRBJ1-2, the CDR3 gives the full variable domain: ETGVTQSPTHLIKTRGQQVTLRCSSQSGHNTVSWYQQALGQGPQFIFQYYREEENGRGNFPPRFSGLQFPNYSSELNVNALELDDSALYLCASSPDGQGAVLYGYTFGSGTRLTVV.

The genes are TRBV7-9 and TRBJ2-5; the D is unclear. The CDR3 sequence is 14 residues long. Germline V gives CDR1 SEHNR, CDR2 FQNEAQ (reference sequence). V gave up 5 bases and J gave up 1 base, with 11 bases separating them. In nucleotides, the CDR3 is TGTGCCAGCAGCCGACTGACGGTCCAAGAGACCCAGTACTTC. Translation: CASSRLTVQETQYF.

The chain has TRBV3-1 (or the pseudogene TRBV3-2) and TRBJ1-2, with 7 bases identical to TRBD1. J gave up 2 bases and V 4 bases, and 7 bases lay outside the gene matches. Germline values: CDR1 LGHDT, CDR2 YNNKEL (reference sequence). The CDR3 totals 15 residues. CDR3 sequence: CASSLDRDLNYGYTF. The CDR3 nucleotides are TGTGCCAGCAGCCTAGACAGGGATCTAAACTATGGCTACACCTTC.

This clone turned up a few times. The J gene is TRBJ1-5, the V gene TRBV30; no clear D. The V gene lost 5 bases and the J gene lost 0 bases, with 5 bases spanning the gap. The length of the CDR3 is 12 residues. From germline, CDR1 is GTSNPN and CDR2 SVGIG (reference sequence). CDR3 residues: CAWGYSNQPQHF. In DNA form, the CDR3 reads TGTGCCTGGGGGTATAGCAATCAGCCCCAGCATTTT.

The chain joins TRBV19 to TRBJ1-1; a weak D match, TRBD1 (5 bases). The germline V gene encodes CDR1 LNHDA and CDR2 SQIVND (reference sequence). The CDR3 consists of 16 residues. The V gene lost 6 bases and the J gene lost 4 bases, with 21 bases spanning the gap. CDR3 DNA sequence: TGTGCCAGTAGACAAACCCGGGGGGGAATCGGCACTGAAGCTTTCTTT. Encoded protein: CASRQTRGGIGTEAFF.

V and J are TRBV29-1 and TRBJ2-5; 9 positions match TRBD2. From germline, CDR1 is SQVTM and CDR2 ANQGSEA. The V gene end was trimmed by 5 bases and the J gene end by 2 bases; junction bases not matched to a gene: 6. The CDR3 is 14 amino acids. In nucleotides, the CDR3 is TGCAGCGTTCTCCCTAGCGGGGTTCAAGAGACCCAGTACTTC. Translation: CSVLPSGVQETQYF. Variable domain in full (rest from reference TRBV29-1 and TRBJ2-5): SAVISQKPSRDICQRGTSLTIQCQVDSQVTMMFWYRQQPGQSLTLIATANQGSEATYESGFVIDKFPISRPNLTFSTLTVSNMSPEDSSIYLCSVLPSGVQETQYFGPGTRLLVL.